This TCR beta chain is from a study of blood T cell repertoires in COVID-19. This table comes from immunoSEQ multiplex PCR, and its TCRdb copy is limited to in-frame clones, with some not included. There are around 160,000 clones in the sample; roughly four fifths occur only once, and approximately 11% lies in the top ten. The CDR3 is made up of 13 amino acids. V dropped 1 base and J dropped 0 bases, with 3 bases sitting between them. This rearrangement joins TRBV12-3 or TRBV12-4 to TRBJ1-2; D is unresolved. This TCR came from a human donor in a cohort sampled during active COVID-19. Sequences were obtained from peripheral blood. CDR3 amino acids: CASSLGANYGYTF. The CDR3 nucleotides read TGTGCCAGCAGTTTAGGAGCTAACTATGGCTACACCTTC.